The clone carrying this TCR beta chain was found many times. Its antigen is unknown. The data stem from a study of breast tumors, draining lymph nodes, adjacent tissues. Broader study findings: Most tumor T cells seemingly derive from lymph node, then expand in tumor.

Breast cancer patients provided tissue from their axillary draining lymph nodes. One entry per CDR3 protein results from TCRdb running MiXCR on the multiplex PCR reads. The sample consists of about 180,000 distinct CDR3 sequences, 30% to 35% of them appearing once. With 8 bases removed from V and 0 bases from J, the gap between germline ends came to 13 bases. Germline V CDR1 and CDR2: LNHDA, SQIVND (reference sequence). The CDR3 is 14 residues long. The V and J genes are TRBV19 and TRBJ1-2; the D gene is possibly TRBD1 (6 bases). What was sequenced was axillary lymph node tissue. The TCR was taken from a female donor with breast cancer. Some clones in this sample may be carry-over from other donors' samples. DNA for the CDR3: TGTGCCAGTGTCCGGACAGCCACTAACTATGGCTACACCTTC. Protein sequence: CASVRTATNYGYTF.